This entry lists 30 T cell receptor beta chains sequenced from one sample in a study of regulatory T cells in long-lasting Graves disease. Time point in this sample: persistent/refractory GD, antithyroid drugs over 5 years with positive TRAb. PBMC-extracted RNA yielded the TCR library. HTBI primers from iRepertoire and Arm-PCR of CDR3 regions yielded the TCR beta libraries. TCRdb re-derived calls from the multiplex PCR reads in MiXCR, one entry per CDR3 protein. This sample carries around 510,000 distinct CDR3 sequences, less than 25% of them seen once, and the ten largest clones take 6.5% to 10%. The source was peripheral blood mononuclear cells (PBMCs), collected when the disease was refractory, from a patient treated with antithyroid drugs. These receptors came from a female donor with Graves disease.

This clonotype was seen a few times. The chain joins TRBV12-3 or TRBV12-4 to TRBJ2-7; 13 nucleotides align to TRBD2. The CDR3 consists of 16 residues. With 6 bases clipped from V and 3 bases from J, the junction kept 8 bases outside the gene matches. In nucleotides, the CDR3 is TGTGCCAGCAGCAGACTAGCGGGAGGCCTATTCTACGAGCAGTACTTC. The encoded protein is CASSRLAGGLFYEQYF.

The sample holds many counts of this clonotype. The V gene is TRBV6-5, the J gene TRBJ2-7; D might be TRBD1 (6 bases). The V gene lost 4 bases and the J gene lost 4 bases, with 14 bases spanning the gap. CDR1 MNHEY and CDR2 SVGAGI come from the germline V gene. The CDR3 has 14 residues. The CDR3 DNA is TGTGCCAGCAGTTTCTCGGACAGAATATACGAGCAGTACTTC. Translating gives CASSFSDRIYEQYF.

The chain is built from TRBV5-1 and TRBJ2-2; 8 bases agree with TRBD1. In germline, CDR1 is SGHRS, CDR2 YFSETQ. V was pared by 2 bases and J by 5 bases, with 5 bases of the junction left unmatched. The CDR3 runs 15 residues. CDR3 amino acids: CASSFGRTGTGELFF. Here the CDR3 DNA reads TGCGCCAGCAGCTTCGGTCGGACAGGGACCGGGGAGCTGTTTTTT.

The chain couples TRBV7-6 to TRBJ2-5; D uncertain. Germline lookup yields CDR1 SGHVS and CDR2 FNYEAQ. The CDR3 is 15 amino acids. V was trimmed by 2 bases and J by 1 base, leaving 11 bases between them. CDR3 in amino acids: CASSLRKRTQETQYF. The CDR3 DNA reads TGTGCCAGCAGCTTACGGAAAAGGACCCAAGAGACCCAGTACTTC.

The CDR3, as DNA: TGTGCCAGTAGTATAGGAGGACAGGGGGGAACTGAAGCTTTCTTT. Protein product: CASSIGGQGGTEAFF. The gene calls are TRBV19 and TRBJ1-1; 10 bases fit TRBD1. Germline V lookup: CDR1 LNHDA, CDR2 SQIVND (reference sequence). Trimming took 1 base from V and 5 from J; bases not matched to a gene: 4. This CDR3 is 15 amino acids long.

This clonotype has only a few counts. The rearrangement joins TRBV6-1 to TRBJ1-1, with D hard to call. V lost 2 bases to trimming and J lost 6 bases, with 10 bases between them. The CDR3 has 13 amino acids. The germline gives CDR1 MNHNS, CDR2 SASEGT. The CDR3 spells CASSEWSGAEAFF. CDR3 sequence (DNA): TGTGCCAGCAGTGAATGGTCGGGCGCTGAAGCTTTCTTT.

Comment on this clonotype: The conserved phenylalanine or tryptophan is not found at the CDR3 terminus, so this likely reflects a read error. The chain recombines TRBV5-6 with TRBJ2-1; TRBD2 agrees at 11 bases. Germline V gene sequence: CDR1 SGHDT, CDR2 YYEEEE. The CDR3 consists of 18 residues. J was trimmed by 2 bases and V by 4 bases; bases with no gene match: 11. The CDR3 is CASSNPVLAGGPYNEQFL. The CDR3 DNA reads TGTGCCAGCAGCAACCCAGTTTTAGCGGGAGGGCCCTACAATGAGCAGTTCCTC.

Ten or more counts support this clonotype. The chain employs TRBV2 and TRBJ1-2; no clear D. The V gene's germline CDR1 is SNHLY and CDR2 FYNNEI. The CDR3 length is 13 residues. The ends were cut back, 5 bases at V and 8 bases at J, with 15 bases in the middle. The CDR3 region is CASSFDSLWGYTF. As DNA, the CDR3 is TGTGCCAGCAGTTTCGATAGCCTTTGGGGCTACACCTTC.

This clonotype was counted only a few times. V is TRBV6-2 or TRBV6-3 and J is TRBJ2-7; D is undetermined. CDR3 length equals 15 residues. Germline V CDR1 and CDR2: MNHEY, SVGEGT. Trimming removed 5 bases at V and 2 bases at J, with 16 bases between. This CDR3 reads CASSKGTDGTYEQYF. The CDR3 DNA reads TGTGCCAGCAGTAAGGGAACGGACGGAACCTACGAGCAGTACTTC.

This clonotype was counted a few times. The chain employs TRBV30 and TRBJ1-2; the D gene is possibly TRBD1 (6 bases). Germline assignment: CDR1 GTSNPN and CDR2 SVGIG (reference sequence). V was clipped by 2 bases and J by 2 bases, with 6 bases between them. The CDR3 runs to 12 residues. DNA for the CDR3: TGTGCCTGGAGTCAGGGGAACTATGGCTACACCTTC. Amino acids: CAWSQGNYGYTF.

The rearrangement links TRBV15 to TRBJ2-3; D is perhaps TRBD1 (6 bases). CDR3 length equals 16 residues. Germline CDR1 and CDR2: LNHNV and YYDKDF (reference sequence). Trimming cost V 3 bases and J 2 bases, with 15 bases left between them. In DNA form, the CDR3 reads TGTGCCACCAGCAGTCGCCAGGGGACCAACACAGATACGCAGTATTTT. Translation: CATSSRQGTNTDTQYF.

With regard to this clonotype: An end of the junction differs from the germline gene, which may be a read error. V is TRBV28 and J is TRBJ2-2, with 7 nucleotides matching TRBD1. The CDR3 runs to 17 residues. CDR1 and CDR2 (germline): MDHEN, SYDVKM. CDR3 sequence: CAGSTATGTVITGELFF. CDR3 nucleotide sequence: TGTGCCGGCAGTACCGCAACCGGGACAGTTATCACCGGGGAGCTGTTTTTT.

In its sample, this clonotype was seen many times. The genes are TRBV27 and TRBJ1-1, with TRBD1 as a possible D gene (5 bases). Germline loops: CDR1 MNHEY, CDR2 SMNVEV (reference sequence). V lost 3 bases and J 5 bases, leaving 16 bases between the germline ends. The CDR3 is 15 residues long. This CDR3 is CASSLTVSVRTEAFF. Written as DNA, the CDR3 is TGTGCCAGCAGTTTGACAGTTTCGGTAAGAACTGAAGCTTTCTTT.

At least ten counts were recorded for this clonotype. This chain connects TRBV27 to TRBJ1-6; perhaps TRBD1 as D (5 bases). The V gene's germline CDR1 is MNHEY and CDR2 SMNVEV (reference sequence). Deletions cut 3 bases from V and 10 bases from J, with 7 bases between. This CDR3 is 12 amino acids long. CDR3 nucleotide sequence: TGTGCCAGCAGTTTCTGGGACTCACCCCTCCACTTT. This translates into CASSFWDSPLHF.

This chain connects TRBV20-1 to TRBJ1-6; D not certain. CDR1 is DFQATT and CDR2 is SNEGSKA in the germline V gene (reference sequence). The CDR3 has 11 residues. V lost 0 bases and J lost 14, with 8 bases in between. This CDR3 is CSARDRGALHF. The CDR3 coding sequence is TGCAGTGCTAGAGATCGCGGGGCCCTCCACTTT.

This clonotype was observed many times. The chain couples TRBV28 to TRBJ1-5; no clear D. V was pared by 2 bases and J by 8 bases, with 10 bases between. The CDR3 consists of 13 residues. CDR1 is MDHEN, CDR2 SYDVKM, per germline. The CDR3 reads CASSLRPEEPQHF. The CDR3 DNA sequence: TGTGCCAGCAGTTTAAGGCCCGAGGAGCCCCAGCATTTT. The whole variable domain, remainder taken from reference TRBV28 and TRBJ1-5, is DVKVTQSSRYLVKRTGEKVFLECVQDMDHENMFWYRQDPGLGLRLIYFSYDVKMKEKGDIPEGYSVSREKKERFSLILESASTNQTSMYLCASSLRPEEPQHFGDGTRLSIL.

In this sample, this clonotype turned up many times. V and J are TRBV6-1 and TRBJ1-1, with TRBD1 as a possible D gene (5 bases). CDR3 size: 14 residues. Trimming cost V 7 bases and J 0 bases, with 12 bases left between them. Germline CDR1 reads MNHNS; CDR2 reads SASEGT. CDR3 region: CASTYTGLNTEAFF. DNA of the CDR3: TGTGCCAGCACCTACACAGGCTTGAACACTGAAGCTTTCTTT.

This clonotype was seen many times. V and J are TRBV28 and TRBJ1-5; possibly TRBD1 for D (5 bases). The CDR3 covers 15 residues. Germline-derived CDR1 and CDR2 are MDHEN and SYDVKM. The V end was cut by 5 bases, the J end by 4 bases, with 15 bases between. The CDR3 spells CASSDMDIINQPQHF. DNA for the CDR3: TGTGCCAGCAGTGACATGGACATAATTAATCAGCCCCAGCATTTT.

The V and J genes are TRBV7-9 and TRBJ1-4, with D possibly matching TRBD1 (6 bases). V gave up 5 bases and J gave up 7 bases, with 20 bases separating them. The CDR3 is 16 residues long. Germline V CDR1 and CDR2: SEHNR, FQNEAQ (reference sequence). DNA of the CDR3: TGTGCCAGCAGCCCTGGAGGGGGGCAAGGAAGTGAAAAACTGTTTTTT. Translated: CASSPGGGQGSEKLFF.

V usage is TRBV10-3 and J usage is TRBJ2-1; no clear D. Germline CDR1 ENHRY, CDR2 SYGVKD. CDR3 length: 11 amino acids. Trimming pared 4 bases from V and 8 bases from J, leaving 6 bases between. The CDR3 sequence: CAISGYDEQFF. The CDR3, as DNA: TGTGCCATCAGTGGCTATGATGAGCAGTTCTTC.

There are many counts of this clonotype. The V and J genes are TRBV7-2 and TRBJ1-4; no definite D call. The CDR3 has 12 residues. V dropped 6 bases and J dropped 8 bases, with 10 bases sitting between them. Germline-derived CDR1 and CDR2 are SGHTA and FQGNSA. Here the CDR3 DNA reads TGTGCCAGCAGGGGCGGTCCGGAAAAACTGTTTTTT. Amino acids: CASRGGPEKLFF.

At least ten counts were recorded for this clonotype. This sequence joins TRBV7-9 and TRBJ2-7, with a weak D call TRBD1 (6 bases). CDR1 is SEHNR and CDR2 is FQNEAQ in the germline V gene (reference sequence). Trimming shortened V by 6 bases and J by 5 bases, and 20 bases separated the two germline ends. CDR3 size: 15 residues. CDR3: CASRPRGTTVNEQYF. The CDR3, as DNA: TGTGCCAGCAGACCTAGGGGGACAACAGTCAACGAGCAGTACTTC.

This clonotype is a singleton in its sample. The CDR3 region is CATSRDPGTISYEQYF. For the CDR3, the DNA is TGTGCCACCAGCAGAGATCCGGGTACGATTTCCTACGAGCAGTACTTC. The rearrangement uses TRBV15 and TRBJ2-7; D ambiguous. This CDR3 region has 16 residues. Germline V lookup: CDR1 LNHNV, CDR2 YYDKDF (reference sequence). Trimming shortened V by 0 bases and J by 1 base, and 13 bases separated the two germline ends.

Ten or more counts support this clonotype. J is TRBJ2-2 and V is TRBV9; 8 positions match TRBD2. After removal of 3 bases from V and 5 bases from J, the junction contained 6 bases not matched to a gene. Germline V gives CDR1 SGDLS, CDR2 YYNGEE. This CDR3 spans 15 amino acids. The CDR3, as DNA: TGTGCCAGCAGCGCTGGGGGCGGGAGGACCGGGGAGCTGTTTTTT. Translated: CASSAGGGRTGELFF. The complete variable domain, with remaining parts taken from reference TRBV9 and TRBJ2-2, reads DSGVTQTPKHLITATGQRVTLRCSPRSGDLSVYWYQQSLDQGLQFLIQYYNGEERAKGNILERFSAQQFPDLHSELNLSSLELGDSALYFCASSAGGGRTGELFFGEGSRLTVL.

This rearrangement joins TRBV5-1 to TRBJ2-5, with no clear D. V lost 1 base and J 4 bases, leaving 14 bases between the germline ends. The CDR3 length is 15 residues. Germline-derived CDR1 and CDR2 are SGHRS and YFSETQ. The CDR3 sequence is CASSLSNGMGETQYF. CDR3 bases: TGCGCCAGCAGCTTGAGTAACGGTATGGGAGAGACCCAGTACTTC.

This clonotype turned up a few times. This sequence is one base from a far larger clone and is likely a read error. The V call is TRBV7-8, the J call TRBJ2-2; D unresolved. Looked up from germline, CDR1 is SGHVS and CDR2 is FQNEAQ. Trimming took off 6 bases at V and 0 bases at J, with 17 bases between the two ends. The CDR3 runs 17 residues. CDR3 in DNA: TGTGCCAGCAGTCCCCCTCTCACGATAACGAACACCGGGGAGCTGTTTTTT. Protein product: CASSPPLTITNTGELFF.

This clonotype was detected many times. The rearrangement joins TRBV3-1 to TRBJ1-4; the D is unclear. With 3 bases removed from V and 5 bases from J, the gap between germline ends came to 13 bases. This CDR3 contains 15 residues. CDR1 LGHDT and CDR2 YNNKEL come from the germline V gene (reference sequence). CDR3 in amino acids: CASSQGRNMNEKLFF. DNA for the CDR3: TGTGCCAGCAGCCAGGGCCGAAACATGAATGAAAAACTGTTTTTT.

CDR3 nucleotides: TGTGCCAGCGCTTTGTCCTACGAGCAGTACTTC. Protein: CASALSYEQYF. The V and J genes are TRBV28 and TRBJ2-7; D unclear. This CDR3 region has 11 residues. V lost 8 bases, J lost 1 base, and 6 bases lay in between. The germline CDR1 and CDR2 sequences are MDHEN and SYDVKM.

This clonotype was observed a few times. J is TRBJ2-7 and V is TRBV27; D is perhaps TRBD1 or TRBD2 (6 bases each). V lost 6 bases to trimming and J lost 6 bases, with 15 bases between them. The CDR3 runs to 13 residues. Per germline, CDR1 MNHEY and CDR2 SMNVEV (reference sequence). CDR3 nucleotide sequence: TGTGCCAGCAGGGAGGTGGGGGGCGGCGAGCAGTACTTC. Protein sequence: CASREVGGGEQYF.

The genes are TRBV7-2 and TRBJ2-4; tentatively, D is TRBD2 (5 bases). V was cut by 5 bases and J by 0 bases, with 17 bases left in between. The length of the CDR3 is 17 residues. The germline gives CDR1 SGHTA, CDR2 FQGNSA. CDR3 nucleotides: TGTGCCAGCAGCCCCCGAAGCTGGGGAGAAGCCAAAAACATTCAGTACTTC. Its translation: CASSPRSWGEAKNIQYF.